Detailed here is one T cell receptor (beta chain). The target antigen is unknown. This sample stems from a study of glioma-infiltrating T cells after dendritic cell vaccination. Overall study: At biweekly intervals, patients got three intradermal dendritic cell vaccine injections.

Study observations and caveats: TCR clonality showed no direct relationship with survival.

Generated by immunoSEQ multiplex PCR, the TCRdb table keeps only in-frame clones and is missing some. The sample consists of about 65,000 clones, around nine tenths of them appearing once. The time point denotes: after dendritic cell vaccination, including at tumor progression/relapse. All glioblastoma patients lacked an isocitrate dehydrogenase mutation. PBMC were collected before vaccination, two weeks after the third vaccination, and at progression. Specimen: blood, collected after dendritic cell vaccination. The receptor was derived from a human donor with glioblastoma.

The CDR3 spells CASSSGGDTGELFF. In DNA form, the CDR3 reads TGTGCCAGCAGCTCGGGGGGTGACACCGGGGAGCTGTTTTTT. The chain uses TRBV7-2 and TRBJ2-2; 7 nucleotides align to TRBD2. The germline CDR1 and CDR2 sequences are SGHTA and FQGNSA. There are 14 residues in the CDR3. Trimming removed 4 bases from V and 3 bases from J; junction bases left unmatched: 2.